What follows describes a single T cell receptor (beta chain). No antigen is known for it. This table comes from immunoSEQ multiplex PCR, and its TCRdb copy is limited to in-frame clones, with some not included. The table records under 40,000 clones, 85% to 90% of them present only once. The data belong to a study of T cell responses to AZD1222 COVID-19 vaccine. Study-wide results and limits: At study baseline, merely more than 5 AZD1222 recipients were seropositive.

This TCR derives from an adult in good health. Here the sequenced sample was peripheral blood, taken on day 0 of AZD1222 vaccination.

CDR3 loop: CASSPTSGRGYEQYF. The CDR3 DNA reads TGTGCCAGCAGCCCGACTAGCGGGAGGGGCTACGAGCAGTACTTC. The J gene is TRBJ2-7, the V gene TRBV11-2; the match to TRBD2 covers 14 bases. V lost 5 bases to trimming and J lost 3 bases; unmatched junction nucleotides: 3. Looked up from germline, CDR1 is SGHAT and CDR2 is FQNNGV. The CDR3 is 15 amino acids.